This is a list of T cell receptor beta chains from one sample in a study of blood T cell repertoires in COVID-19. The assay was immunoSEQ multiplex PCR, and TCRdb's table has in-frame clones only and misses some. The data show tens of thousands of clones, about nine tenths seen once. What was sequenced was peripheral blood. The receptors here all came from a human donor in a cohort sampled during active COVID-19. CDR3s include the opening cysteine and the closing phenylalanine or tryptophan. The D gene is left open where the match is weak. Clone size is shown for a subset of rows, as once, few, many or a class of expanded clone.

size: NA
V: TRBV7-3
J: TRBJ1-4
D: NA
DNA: TGTGCCAGCAGCCGAAACGTGGGGGCAGGAGAAAAACTGTTTTTT
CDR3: CASSRNVGAGEKLFF

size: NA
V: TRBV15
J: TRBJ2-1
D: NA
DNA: TGTGCCACCAGCAGAGGCCAGGGAGGGGGATACAATGAGCAGTTCTTC
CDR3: CATSRGQGGGYNEQFF

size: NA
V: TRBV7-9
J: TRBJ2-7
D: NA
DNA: TGTGCCAGCAGCTCGAGCGCTCGCGAGCAGTACTTC
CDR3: CASSSSAREQYF

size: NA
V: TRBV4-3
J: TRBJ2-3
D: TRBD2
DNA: TGCGCCAGCAGCCAACGTCCAGCGGGGGGACAAGATACGCAGTATTTT
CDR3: CASSQRPAGGQDTQYF

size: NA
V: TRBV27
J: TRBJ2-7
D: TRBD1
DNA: TGTGCCAGCAGTTTAGGAGACAGGGGCTCTACCTACGAGCAGTACTTC
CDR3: CASSLGDRGSTYEQYF

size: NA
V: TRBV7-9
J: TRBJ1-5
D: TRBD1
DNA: TGTGCCAGCAGCAGATCAGGGGGCCCGGAGCCCCAGCATTTT
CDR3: CASSRSGGPEPQHF

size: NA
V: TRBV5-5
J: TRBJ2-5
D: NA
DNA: TGTGCCAGCAGCTTGAGCGGGCTAGGGGAGACCCAGTACTTC
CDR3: CASSLSGLGETQYF

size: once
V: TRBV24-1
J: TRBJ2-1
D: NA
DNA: TGTGCCACCAGTGATTTGCACGGAGGGAGCTCCTACAATGAGCAGTTCTTC
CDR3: CATSDLHGGSSYNEQFF

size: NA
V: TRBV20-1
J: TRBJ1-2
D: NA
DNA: TGCAGTGCTTCAGGGGCTGGCTACACCTTC
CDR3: CSASGAGYTF

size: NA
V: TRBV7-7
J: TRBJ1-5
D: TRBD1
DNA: TGTGCCAGCAGCTCCCCAGGGGGTCTTAATCAGCCCCAGCATTTT
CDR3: CASSSPGGLNQPQHF

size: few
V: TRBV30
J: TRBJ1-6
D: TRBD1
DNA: TGTGCCTGGAGCTCAGGGACAGGGAGGTATTCACCCCTCCACTTT
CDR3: CAWSSGTGRYSPLHF

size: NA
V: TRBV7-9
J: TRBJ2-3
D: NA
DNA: TGTGCCAGCAGCCTTGGTAGAGAGAACACAGATACGCAGTATTTT
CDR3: CASSLGRENTDTQYF

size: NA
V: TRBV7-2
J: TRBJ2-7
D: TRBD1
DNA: TGTGCCAGCAGCTTAGCAGGGGGCGCGGATGAGCAGTACTTC
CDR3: CASSLAGGADEQYF

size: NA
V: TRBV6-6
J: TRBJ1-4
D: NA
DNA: TGTGCCAGCAGTTACAACGGTGAAAAACTGTTTTTT
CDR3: CASSYNGEKLFF

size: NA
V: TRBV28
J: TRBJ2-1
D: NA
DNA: TGTGCCAGCAAGGAGGACAATGAGCAGTTCTTC
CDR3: CASKEDNEQFF

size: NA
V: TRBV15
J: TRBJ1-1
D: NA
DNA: TGTGCCACCAGCAGAGATTCGGGTGCTGAAGCTTTCTTT
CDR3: CATSRDSGAEAFF

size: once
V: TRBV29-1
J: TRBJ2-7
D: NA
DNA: TGCAGCGTTGGAAGTCAGTTCCTCTACGAGCAGTACTTC
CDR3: CSVGSQFLYEQYF

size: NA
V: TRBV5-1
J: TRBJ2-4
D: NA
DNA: TGCGCCAGCAGCCCGGGGAGGTCACCCTTGGGGACCAAAAACATTCAGTACTTC
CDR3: CASSPGRSPLGTKNIQYF

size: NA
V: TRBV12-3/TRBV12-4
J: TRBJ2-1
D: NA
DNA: TGTGCCAGCAAGTTCCAGGGATACAATGAGCAGTTCTTC
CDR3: CASKFQGYNEQFF

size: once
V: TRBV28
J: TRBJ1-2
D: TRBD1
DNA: TGTGCCAGCATCCGGACAGGGGAAGGCTACACCTTC
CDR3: CASIRTGEGYTF

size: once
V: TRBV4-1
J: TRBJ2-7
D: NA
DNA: TGCGCCAGCAGCCAAGGGGACAAACTCTACGAGCAGTACTTC
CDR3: CASSQGDKLYEQYF

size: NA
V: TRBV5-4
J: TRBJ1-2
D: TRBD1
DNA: TGTGCCAGCAGCGAAACAGGGGGCCCCTATGGCTACACCTTC
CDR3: CASSETGGPYGYTF

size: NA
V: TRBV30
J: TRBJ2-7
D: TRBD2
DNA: TGTGCCTGGAGTCTAGCGGGAGGATTAGAGCAGTACTTC
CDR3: CAWSLAGGLEQYF

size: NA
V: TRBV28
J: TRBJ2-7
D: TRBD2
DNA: TGTGCCAGCAGCGCTCTAACGGGGGGGTTAGAGCAGTACTTC
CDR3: CASSALTGGLEQYF

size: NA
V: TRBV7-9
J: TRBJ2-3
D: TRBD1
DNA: TGTGCCAGCAGCTACGGACAGGGGCCAGAGCAGTATTTT
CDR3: CASSYGQGPEQYF

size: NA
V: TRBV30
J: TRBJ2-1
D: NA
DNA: TGTGCCTGGAGTATTTTGAGGGTCCACAATGAGCAGTTCTTC
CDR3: CAWSILRVHNEQFF

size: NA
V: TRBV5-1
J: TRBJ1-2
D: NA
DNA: TGCGCCAGCAGCTTGGGGACAGACTACTATGGCTACACCTTC
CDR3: CASSLGTDYYGYTF

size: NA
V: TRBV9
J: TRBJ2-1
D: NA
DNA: TGTGCCAGCAGTGTATCCAGAAGTGAGCAGTTCTTC
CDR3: CASSVSRSEQFF

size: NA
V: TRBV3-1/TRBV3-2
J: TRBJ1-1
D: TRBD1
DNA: TGTGCCAGCAGCCAACAGGGGGCGAGGAACACTGAAGCTTTCTTT
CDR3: CASSQQGARNTEAFF

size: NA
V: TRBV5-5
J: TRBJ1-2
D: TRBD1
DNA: TGTGCCAGCAGCCAATACTCCGGGACAGGGGGCGCGTTCTATGGCTACACCTTC
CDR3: CASSQYSGTGGAFYGYTF

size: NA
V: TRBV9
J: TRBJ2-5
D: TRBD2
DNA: TGTGCCAGCAGCGACGGGGGGGCCTTAGTGGAGACCCAGTACTTC
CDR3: CASSDGGALVETQYF

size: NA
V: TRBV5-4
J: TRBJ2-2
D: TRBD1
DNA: TGTGCCAGCAGCGCCCGGGACAGGGATTACACCGGGGAGCTGTTTTTT
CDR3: CASSARDRDYTGELFF

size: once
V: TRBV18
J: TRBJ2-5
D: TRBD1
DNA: TGTGCCAGCTCACGGACAGGGGGCCGGGTCCAAGAGACCCAGTACTTC
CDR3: CASSRTGGRVQETQYF

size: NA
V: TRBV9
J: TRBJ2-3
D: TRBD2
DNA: TGTGCCAGCAGCCTGAGTAGCGGGAGAGGCACAGATACGCAGTATTTT
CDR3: CASSLSSGRGTDTQYF

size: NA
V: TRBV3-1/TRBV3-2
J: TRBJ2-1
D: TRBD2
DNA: TGTGCCAGCAGCCGCTTACTAGCGGGAGGGCCGCATGAGCAGTTCTTC
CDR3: CASSRLLAGGPHEQFF

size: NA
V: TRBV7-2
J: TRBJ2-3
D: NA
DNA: TGTGCCAGCAGCTTAGGGTTTCAACTGAGGGCAGATACGCAGTATTTT
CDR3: CASSLGFQLRADTQYF

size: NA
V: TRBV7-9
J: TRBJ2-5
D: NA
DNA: TGTGCCAGCAGCTTAGACGGGGGAAGGGGACGTGAGACCCAGTACTTC
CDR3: CASSLDGGRGRETQYF

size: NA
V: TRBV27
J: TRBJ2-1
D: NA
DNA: TGTGCCAGCAGTTTTGGCGGAGGCTCCTACAATGAGCAGTTCTTC
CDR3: CASSFGGGSYNEQFF

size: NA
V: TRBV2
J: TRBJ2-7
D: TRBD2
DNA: TGTGCCAGCCGATCCGTAGCGGGACGGAACGAGCAGTACTTC
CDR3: CASRSVAGRNEQYF

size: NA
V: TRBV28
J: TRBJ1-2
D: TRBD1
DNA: TGTGCCAGCAATCAGGGACAGGCTCTCGGCTACACCTTC
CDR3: CASNQGQALGYTF

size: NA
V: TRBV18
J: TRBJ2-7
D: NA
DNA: TGTGCCAGCTCACCTTCCGGTCGCGACGAGCAGTACTTC
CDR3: CASSPSGRDEQYF

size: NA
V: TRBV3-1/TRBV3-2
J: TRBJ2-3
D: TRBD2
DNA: TGTGCCAGCAGCCAAGGGACTAGCTATACGCAGTATTTT
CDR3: CASSQGTSYTQYF

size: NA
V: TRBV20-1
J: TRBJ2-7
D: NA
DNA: TGCAGTGCTAGTAGGGGGGGCAGCCCCTACGAGCAGTACTTC
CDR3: CSASRGGSPYEQYF

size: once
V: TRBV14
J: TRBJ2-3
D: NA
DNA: TGTGCCAGCAGCCAAGACCCGGGGGGCGTTCTAGGTACGCAGTATTTT
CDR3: CASSQDPGGVLGTQYF

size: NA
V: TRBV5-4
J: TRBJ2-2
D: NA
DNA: TGTGCCAGCAGCTCGACTCGCAATGCGAACACCGGGGAGCTGTTTTTT
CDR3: CASSSTRNANTGELFF

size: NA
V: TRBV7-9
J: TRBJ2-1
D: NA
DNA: TGTGCCAGCAGCCCCCGTAGAGCCTCCTACAATGAGCAGTTCTTC
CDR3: CASSPRRASYNEQFF

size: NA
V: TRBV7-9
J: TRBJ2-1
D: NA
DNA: TGTGCCAGCAGCCGAGCAAATGAGCAGTTCTTC
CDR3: CASSRANEQFF

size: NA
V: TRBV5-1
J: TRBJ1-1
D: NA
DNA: TGCGCCAGCAGCTTGGGCCAGGGAGGGACTGAAGCTTTCTTT
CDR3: CASSLGQGGTEAFF

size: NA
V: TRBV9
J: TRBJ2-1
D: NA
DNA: TGTGCCAGCAGCGACAGAAACAATGAGCAGTTCTTC
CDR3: CASSDRNNEQFF

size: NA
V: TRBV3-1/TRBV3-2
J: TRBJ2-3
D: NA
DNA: TGTGCCAGCAGCCAAGTTATCCGAGATACGCAGTATTTT
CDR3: CASSQVIRDTQYF

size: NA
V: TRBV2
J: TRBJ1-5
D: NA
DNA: TGTGCCAGCAGTCTCGGACAGTCTGACAATCAGCCCCAGCATTTT
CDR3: CASSLGQSDNQPQHF